Below, one TCR beta chain is given with its context. An end of the junction differs from the germline gene, which may be a read error. Input for naive CD8 libraries was roughly 19,000 to 1,000,000 sorted cells; the RNA fraction used was 10%, 30% or 50%. One entry per CDR3 protein results from TCRdb running MiXCR on the PCR reads. The table includes 300,000 to 350,000 distinct CDR3 sequences, 20% to 25% detected once. These data come from a study of molecular identifiers for immune sequencing clone quantification. Germline V gene sequence: CDR1 SEHNR, CDR2 FQNEAQ (reference sequence). This CDR3 contains 12 residues.

The specimen sequenced was naive CD8+ T cells from blood, with Jurkat cell RNA spiked in. The sample's subset: FACS-sorted CD8+CD4-CCR7+CD45RA+ naive T cells. The receptor was isolated from a human donor in good health. Some libraries in this study had Jurkat cell RNA spiked in. The chain is built from TRBV7-9 and TRBJ1-5; unclear D gene. In DNA form, the CDR3 reads TGTGCCAGCAGCTTGAGCAATCATCCCCAGCATTTT. This encodes CASSLSNHPQHF.